These 27 T cell receptor beta chains were sequenced from one sample in a study of cytomegalovirus exposure and HLA in healthy donors. The PCR had 60 Vbeta and 13 Jbeta primers. Assay used: immunoSEQ multiplex PCR; TCRdb lists only in-frame clones, some missing. The sample has 110,000 or so clones, less than 85% seen once. Source material: PBMCs. Every receptor here comes from a man in his forties or fifties in good health and CMV-seropositive.

This clone appeared once. The chain links TRBV2 to TRBJ1-2; D call uncertain. The V gene lost 7 bases and the J gene lost 2 bases, with 8 bases spanning the gap. Germline-derived CDR1 and CDR2 are SNHLY and FYNNEI. The CDR3 is 12 amino acids. The CDR3 DNA reads as TGTGCCAGCACCACAGAAAACTATGGCTACACCTTC. Its protein product is CASTTENYGYTF.

The chain employs TRBV27 and TRBJ1-2, with D possibly matching TRBD1 (5 bases). The CDR3 spans 15 residues. Between the trimmed V and J ends, which lost 0 bases and 8 bases, there was a span of 16 bases. CDR1 is MNHEY, CDR2 SMNVEV, per germline (reference sequence). CDR3 protein: CASSLSYQGSQGYTF. CDR3 in DNA: TGTGCCAGCAGTTTATCATATCAGGGAAGTCAGGGCTACACCTTC.

This chain links TRBV2 with TRBJ2-1, with D perhaps matching TRBD2 (5 bases). Trimming took 6 bases from V and 2 from J, leaving 23 bases between them. Germline V gene data show CDR1 as SNHLY and CDR2 as FYNNEI. The CDR3 covers 18 residues. The chain's CDR3 is CASRTNIEGGSTYNEQFF. The CDR3 DNA sequence: TGTGCCAGCAGAACCAACATAGAGGGCGGGTCTACCTACAATGAGCAGTTCTTC.

This chain uses TRBV6-6 with TRBJ2-5; the D is unclear. The germline V gene encodes CDR1 MNHNY and CDR2 SVGAGI (reference sequence). The length of the CDR3 is 13 residues. Trimming shortened V by 7 bases and J by 2 bases, and 11 bases separated the two germline ends. CDR3 loop: CASTQLVQETQYF. DNA for the CDR3: TGTGCCAGCACGCAGCTAGTACAAGAGACCCAGTACTTC.

This clone was observed a few times. The V gene is TRBV9, the J gene TRBJ1-1, with TRBD1 matching over 9 bases. The V gene end was trimmed by 2 bases and the J gene end by 5 bases; junction bases not matched to a gene: 7. The CDR3 spans 15 residues. CDR1 is SGDLS, CDR2 YYNGEE, per germline. Here the CDR3 DNA reads TGTGCCAGCAGCGTCACTTGGACAGGGGTGACTGAAGCTTTCTTT. Translation gives CASSVTWTGVTEAFF.

This chain uses TRBV20-1 with TRBJ2-7, with TRBD2 as a possible D gene (6 bases). This CDR3 region has 11 residues. Germline CDR1 is DFQATT and CDR2 is SNEGSKA (reference sequence). The V end lost 5 bases, the J end lost 5 bases, and 10 bases lay between the germline ends. CDR3 sequence reads: CSASGVNEQYF. Written as DNA, the CDR3 is TGCAGTGCTTCGGGAGTCAACGAGCAGTACTTC.

V and J are TRBV7-2 and TRBJ1-5, with 7 bases matching TRBD1. With V trimmed by 8 bases and J by 6 bases, 10 bases remained unmatched. The CDR3 length is 14 residues. The germline V gene has CDR1 SGHTA and CDR2 FQGNSA. CDR3: CASHREGAGQPQHF. In DNA form, the CDR3 reads TGTGCCAGCCATCGGGAGGGGGCGGGTCAGCCCCAGCATTTT.

The V and J genes are TRBV7-2 and TRBJ2-1; 13 nucleotides agree with TRBD2. Germline loops: CDR1 SGHTA, CDR2 FQGNSA. The CDR3 runs to 15 residues. V was pared by 1 base and J by 8 bases, with 2 bases of the junction left unmatched. The DNA for the CDR3 is TGTGCCAGCAGCTTAGAGGGACTAGCGGGATATGAGCAGTTCTTC. It codes for CASSLEGLAGYEQFF.

The J gene is TRBJ2-6, the V gene TRBV7-2; D is unclear. V was clipped by 5 bases and J by 2 bases, with 7 bases between them. Looked up from germline, CDR1 is SGHTA and CDR2 is FQGNSA. The CDR3 has 14 amino acids. The CDR3 protein is CASSRSPGANVLTF. The CDR3 DNA reads TGTGCCAGCAGCCGTAGTCCTGGGGCCAACGTCCTGACTTTC.

This chain uses TRBV5-1 with TRBJ1-1; D perhaps matches TRBD1 (6 bases). Germline V gene lookup returns CDR1 SGHRS and CDR2 YFSETQ. Trimming took off 4 bases at V and 4 bases at J, with 14 bases between the two ends. This CDR3 is built from 14 residues. The CDR3 DNA follows: TGCGCCAGCAGCCCTGGGGACACATTCACTGAAGCTTTCTTT. Amino acids: CASSPGDTFTEAFF.

The rearrangement joins TRBV7-2 to TRBJ1-3, with D possibly being TRBD1 (5 bases). CDR3 size: 14 residues. Trimming shortened V by 4 bases and J by 1 base, and 8 bases separated the two germline ends. CDR1 is SGHTA, CDR2 FQGNSA, per germline. CDR3 loop: CASSYQGSGNTIYF. The CDR3 DNA reads TGTGCCAGCAGCTATCAGGGTTCTGGAAACACCATATATTTT.

V usage is TRBV27 and J usage is TRBJ1-1; no clear D gene. The CDR3 totals 15 residues. Trimming took 4 bases from V and 1 from J, leaving 13 bases between them. The germline CDR1 and CDR2 sequences are MNHEY and SMNVEV (reference sequence). The CDR3 spells CASSSRLGRNTEAFF. CDR3 nucleotide sequence: TGTGCCAGCAGTTCCCGACTGGGGAGGAACACTGAAGCTTTCTTT.

The chain combines TRBV9 with TRBJ2-7; TRBD2 agrees at 10 bases. The V segment lost 4 bases and the J segment 5 bases; nucleotides outside the gene matches: 12. CDR1 and CDR2 from the germline V gene are SGDLS and YYNGEE. The CDR3 spans 16 residues. CDR3 region: CASSPQSGLALNEQYF. CDR3 in DNA: TGTGCCAGCAGCCCACAATCGGGACTAGCGTTAAACGAGCAGTACTTC.

The chain is built from TRBV27 and TRBJ2-3; possibly TRBD1 for D (6 bases). Germline V CDR1 and CDR2: MNHEY, SMNVEV (reference sequence). There are 17 residues in the CDR3. V was trimmed by 5 bases and J by 6 bases, leaving 24 bases between them. The CDR3 loop is CASSAFSGTPSGDTQYF. CDR3 coding DNA: TGTGCCAGCAGTGCATTCTCCGGGACACCCTCAGGGGATACGCAGTATTTT.

This clone was picked up a small number of times. The chain couples TRBV7-2 to TRBJ2-7, with a tentative D call TRBD2 (5 bases). The CDR3 is made up of 14 amino acids. CDR1 SGHTA and CDR2 FQGNSA come from the germline V gene. Trimming left V 5 bases short and J 0 bases short, with 11 bases between. In DNA, the CDR3 is TGTGCCAGCAGCAAGGACTCCTTCTCCTACGAGCAGTACTTC. Translation: CASSKDSFSYEQYF.

This clone has only a few counts. V and J are TRBV5-4 and TRBJ1-6, with TRBD1 as a possible D gene (6 bases). Germline loops: CDR1 SGHNT, CDR2 YYREEE (reference sequence). The V end was cut by 4 bases, the J end by 7 bases, with 18 bases between. This CDR3 is 16 amino acids long. CDR3 sequence reads: CASSAGGGLFNSPLHF. CDR3 coding DNA: TGTGCCAGCAGCGCCGGGGGGGGCCTCTTCAATTCACCCCTCCACTTT.

The chain links TRBV27 to TRBJ1-2, with 7 bases matching TRBD1. Germline V lookup: CDR1 MNHEY, CDR2 SMNVEV (reference sequence). This CDR3 is built from 14 residues. With 6 bases clipped from V and 4 bases from J, the junction kept 8 bases outside the gene matches. The CDR3 spells CASRRDSGSYGYTF. CDR3 coding DNA: TGTGCCAGCAGACGGGACAGTGGGAGCTATGGCTACACCTTC.

This chain connects TRBV10-3 to TRBJ2-2, with D perhaps matching TRBD2 (7 bases). V was pared by 8 bases and J by 1 base, with 17 bases between. Germline assignment: CDR1 ENHRY and CDR2 SYGVKD. The CDR3 totals 16 residues. The CDR3 nucleotides are TGTGCCATCGGTCTAGGGGGAGGGCGGAACACCGGGGAGCTGTTTTTT. This encodes CAIGLGGGRNTGELFF.

This clone was recorded once. The junction departs from germline at one end; a sequencing error may be responsible. The sample has other DNA sequences that encode this CDR3 too. The V gene is TRBV30, the J gene TRBJ2-3, with 8 bases that match TRBD2. The CDR3 is 17 amino acids. Germline CDR1 reads GTSNPN; CDR2 reads SVGIG (reference sequence). The CDR3 sequence: CAWSATQTSASTDTQYF. The CDR3, as DNA: TGTGCCTGGAGTGCTACTCAGACTAGCGCTAGCACAGATACGCAGTACTTT.

The V gene is TRBV7-2, the J gene TRBJ2-2; 8 bases agree with TRBD1. Trimming took 5 bases from V and 5 from J; bases not matched to a gene: 7. CDR3 length: 15 amino acids. Germline values: CDR1 SGHTA, CDR2 FQGNSA. CDR3 nucleotide sequence: TGTGCCAGCAGCGCCCGGGACAGGAAGACCGGGGAGCTGTTTTTT. It encodes CASSARDRKTGELFF.

This chain connects TRBV11-3 to TRBJ2-5, with D possibly TRBD2 on 6 matching bases. The last part of the DNA fits TRBJ2-7 better; the J call may be wrong. This CDR3 comprises 16 residues. Germline CDR1 and CDR2: SGHNT and YENEEA. CDR3 nucleotide sequence: TGTGCCAGCAGCTCCCCCGGGCGGGATTCTTCCTACGAGCAGTACTTC. This gives the protein CASSSPGRDSSYEQYF.

The rearrangement links TRBV4-3 to TRBJ2-1, with TRBD1 matching over 12 bases. V was clipped by 3 bases and J by 7 bases; unmatched bases: 10. Germline V CDR1 and CDR2: LGHNA, YSLEER. The CDR3 covers 17 residues. In DNA form, the CDR3 reads TGCGCCAGCAGCCATCTCCTCCGGGACAGGGGGCGGAATGAGCAGTTCTTC. Protein sequence: CASSHLLRDRGRNEQFF.

The chain combines TRBV5-4 with TRBJ2-1, with 9 bases fitting TRBD2. The CDR3 totals 16 residues. J lost 9 bases, V lost 0 bases, and 10 bases had no gene match. Germline-derived CDR1 and CDR2 are SGHNT and YYREEE (reference sequence). The CDR3 coding sequence is TGTGCCAGCAGCTTGGACCCTTGGCGGGGGGGAAGTGAGCAGTTCTTC. Translation gives CASSLDPWRGGSEQFF.

The J gene is TRBJ2-1, the V gene TRBV29-1; 7 nucleotides match TRBD2. Trimming took 2 bases from V and 0 from J; bases not matched to a gene: 4. Germline CDR1 and CDR2: SQVTM and ANQGSEA. The CDR3 is 15 residues long. CDR3 region: CSVERRLASYNEQFF. The CDR3 DNA reads as TGCAGCGTTGAACGACGACTAGCCTCCTACAATGAGCAGTTCTTC.

The gene calls are TRBV29-1 and TRBJ1-1; D is unclear. Per germline, CDR1 SQVTM and CDR2 ANQGSEA. This CDR3 is 15 amino acids long. The ends were cut back, 6 bases at V and 5 bases at J, with 22 bases in the middle. CDR3 sequence reads: CSVGFAPGERTEAFF. The CDR3 region has the DNA TGCAGCGTGGGGTTCGCCCCCGGGGAGAGGACTGAAGCTTTCTTT.

The chain links TRBV9 to TRBJ2-7; 7 positions match TRBD2. The length of the CDR3 is 16 residues. From germline, CDR1 is SGDLS and CDR2 YYNGEE. V shed 3 bases, J shed 2 bases, and the junction held 11 bases outside the gene matches. The CDR3 DNA reads as TGTGCCAGCAGCGAGGGCGGGAGTCCACCTACCTACGAGCAGTACTTC. Its translation is CASSEGGSPPTYEQYF.

CDR3 bases: TGTGCCAGCAGCTTGGGCGCCTACGAGCAGTACTTC. Translated: CASSLGAYEQYF. The V gene is TRBV11-2, the J gene TRBJ2-7; D is uncertain. V was cut by 3 bases and J by 2 bases, with 5 bases left in between. This CDR3 spans 12 amino acids. The germline V gene has CDR1 SGHAT and CDR2 FQNNGV.